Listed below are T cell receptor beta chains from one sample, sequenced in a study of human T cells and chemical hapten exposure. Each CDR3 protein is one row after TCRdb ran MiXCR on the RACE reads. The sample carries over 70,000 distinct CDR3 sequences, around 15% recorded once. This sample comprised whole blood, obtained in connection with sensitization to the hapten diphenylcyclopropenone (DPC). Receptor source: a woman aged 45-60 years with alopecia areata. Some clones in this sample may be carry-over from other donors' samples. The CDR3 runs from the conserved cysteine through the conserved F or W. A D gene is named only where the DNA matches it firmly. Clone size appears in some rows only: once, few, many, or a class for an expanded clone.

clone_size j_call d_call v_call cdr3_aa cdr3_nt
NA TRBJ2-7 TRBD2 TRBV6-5 CASSLTSGRAVREQYF TGTGCCAGCAGCCTGACTAGCGGGAGGGCGGTTCGCGAGCAGTACTTC
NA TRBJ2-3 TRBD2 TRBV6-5 CASSAKREGPTDTQYF TGTGCCAGCAGCGCGAAGCGGGAGGGCCCCACAGATACGCAGTATTTT
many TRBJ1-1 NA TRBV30 CAWSRAEAEAFF TGTGCCTGGAGCAGGGCAGAAGCTGAAGCTTTCTTT
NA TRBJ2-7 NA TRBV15 CATSRDNYEQYF TGTGCCACCAGCAGAGACAACTACGAGCAGTACTTC
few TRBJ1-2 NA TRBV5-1 CASSLDGGVYGYTF TGCGCCAGCAGCTTAGACGGAGGGGTCTATGGCTACACCTTC
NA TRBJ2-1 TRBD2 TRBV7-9 CASSRGLAGAGNEQFF TGTGCCAGCAGCAGGGGACTAGCGGGAGCAGGCAATGAGCAGTTCTTC
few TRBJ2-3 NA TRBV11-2 CASSLDRLEADTQYF TGTGCCAGCAGCTTAGATCGGCTGGAAGCAGATACGCAGTATTTT
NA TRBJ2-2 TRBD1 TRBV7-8 CASSLVVGQGTQGELFF TGTGCCAGCAGCTTAGTAGTGGGACAGGGTACACAAGGGGAGCTGTTTTTT
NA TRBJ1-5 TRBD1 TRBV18 CASSSQGIGQPQHF TGTGCCAGCTCATCACAGGGGATTGGTCAGCCCCAGCATTTT
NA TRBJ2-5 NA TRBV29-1 CSVIENGAQETQYF TGCAGCGTCATCGAGAACGGTGCGCAAGAGACCCAGTACTTC
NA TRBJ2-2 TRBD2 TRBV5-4 CASTAGTSGNTGELFF TGTGCCAGCACCGCCGGGACTAGCGGGAACACCGGGGAGCTGTTTTTT
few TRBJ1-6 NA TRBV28 CASLRPRQSSYNSPLHF TGTGCCAGCCTCCGCCCCCGTCAGAGCTCCTATAATTCACCCCTCCACTTT
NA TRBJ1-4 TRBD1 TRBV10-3 CAIREGQTNEKLFF TGTGCCATCAGAGAGGGACAGACTAATGAAAAACTGTTTTTT
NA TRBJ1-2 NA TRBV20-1 CSARDLGGLLYGYTF TGCAGTGCTAGAGATTTAGGAGGCCTCCTCTATGGCTACACCTTC
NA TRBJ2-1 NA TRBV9 CASSPGVEYEQFF TGTGCCAGCAGCCCCGGGGTAGAGTATGAGCAGTTCTTC
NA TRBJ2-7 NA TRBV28 CASSLLYHEQYF TGTGCCAGCAGCCTCCTGTACCACGAGCAGTACTTC
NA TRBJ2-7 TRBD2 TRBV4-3 CASSQVPGLVYEQYF TGCGCCAGCAGCCAAGTCCCCGGACTAGTCTACGAGCAGTACTTC
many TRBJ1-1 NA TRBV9 CASSVGPNTEAFF TGTGCCAGCAGCGTCGGACCGAACACTGAAGCTTTCTTT
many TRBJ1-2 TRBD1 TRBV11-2 CASSLATGDSPPYGYTF TGTGCCAGCAGCTTAGCAACAGGGGACAGCCCCCCCTATGGCTACACCTTC
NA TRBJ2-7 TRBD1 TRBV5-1 CASSSSGGQGEQYF TGCGCCAGCAGCTCATCAGGGGGCCAGGGGGAGCAGTACTTC
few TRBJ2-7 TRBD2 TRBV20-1 CSANGGLAGVGEQYF TGCAGTGCAAACGGAGGACTAGCGGGAGTGGGTGAGCAGTACTTC